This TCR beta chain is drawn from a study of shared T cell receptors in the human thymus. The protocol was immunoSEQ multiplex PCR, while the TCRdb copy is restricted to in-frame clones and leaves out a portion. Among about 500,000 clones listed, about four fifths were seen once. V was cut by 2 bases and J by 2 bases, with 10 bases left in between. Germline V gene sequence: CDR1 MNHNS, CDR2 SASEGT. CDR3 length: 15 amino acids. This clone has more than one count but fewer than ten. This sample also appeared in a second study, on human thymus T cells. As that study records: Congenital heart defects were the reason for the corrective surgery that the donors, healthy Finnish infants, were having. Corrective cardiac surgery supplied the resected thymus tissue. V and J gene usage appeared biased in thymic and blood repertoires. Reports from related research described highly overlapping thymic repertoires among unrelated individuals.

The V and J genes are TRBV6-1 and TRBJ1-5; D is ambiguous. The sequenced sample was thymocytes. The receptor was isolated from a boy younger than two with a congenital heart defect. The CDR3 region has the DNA TGTGCCAGCAGTGAACAGACTGGATGCAATCAGCCCCAGCATTTT. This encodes CASSEQTGCNQPQHF.